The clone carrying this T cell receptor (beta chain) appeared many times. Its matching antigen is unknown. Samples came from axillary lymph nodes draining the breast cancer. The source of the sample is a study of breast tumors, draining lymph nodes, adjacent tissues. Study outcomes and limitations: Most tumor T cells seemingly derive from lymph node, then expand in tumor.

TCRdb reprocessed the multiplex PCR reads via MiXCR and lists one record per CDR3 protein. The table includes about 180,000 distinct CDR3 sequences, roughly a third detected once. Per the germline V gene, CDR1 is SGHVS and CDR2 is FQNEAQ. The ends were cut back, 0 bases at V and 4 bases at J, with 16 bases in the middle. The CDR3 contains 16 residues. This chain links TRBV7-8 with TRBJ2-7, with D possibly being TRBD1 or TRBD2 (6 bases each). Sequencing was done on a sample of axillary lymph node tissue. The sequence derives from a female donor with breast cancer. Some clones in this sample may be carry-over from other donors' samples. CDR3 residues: CASSLAGIRGTYEQYF. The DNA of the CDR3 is TGTGCCAGCAGCTTAGCAGGGATCCGGGGGACATACGAGCAGTACTTC. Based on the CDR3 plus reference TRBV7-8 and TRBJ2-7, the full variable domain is GAGVSQSPRYKVAKRGQDVALRCDPISGHVSLFWYQQALGQGPEFLTYFQNEAQLDKSGLPSDRFFAERPEGSVSTLKIQRTQQEDSAVYLCASSLAGIRGTYEQYFGPGTRLTVT.